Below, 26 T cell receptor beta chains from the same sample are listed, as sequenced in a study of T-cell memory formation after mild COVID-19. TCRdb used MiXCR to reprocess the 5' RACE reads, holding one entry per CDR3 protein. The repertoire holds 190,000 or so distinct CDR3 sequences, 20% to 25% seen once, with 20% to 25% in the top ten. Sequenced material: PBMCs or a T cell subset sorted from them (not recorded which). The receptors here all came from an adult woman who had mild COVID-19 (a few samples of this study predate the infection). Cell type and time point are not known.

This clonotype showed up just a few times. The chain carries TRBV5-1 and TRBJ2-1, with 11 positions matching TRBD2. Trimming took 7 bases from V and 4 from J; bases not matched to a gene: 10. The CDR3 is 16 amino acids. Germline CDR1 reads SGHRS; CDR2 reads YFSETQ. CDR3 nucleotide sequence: TGCGCCAGCTTGGCCCCCCTAGCGGGGGGTTACAATGAGCAGTTCTTC. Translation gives CASLAPLAGGYNEQFF.

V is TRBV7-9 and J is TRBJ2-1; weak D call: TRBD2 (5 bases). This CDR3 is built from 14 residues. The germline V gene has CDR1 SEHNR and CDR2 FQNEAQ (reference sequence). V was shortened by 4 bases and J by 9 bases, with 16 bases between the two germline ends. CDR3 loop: CASSSAVSYGEQFF. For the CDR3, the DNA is TGTGCCAGCAGCTCAGCGGTCTCCTACGGTGAGCAGTTCTTC.

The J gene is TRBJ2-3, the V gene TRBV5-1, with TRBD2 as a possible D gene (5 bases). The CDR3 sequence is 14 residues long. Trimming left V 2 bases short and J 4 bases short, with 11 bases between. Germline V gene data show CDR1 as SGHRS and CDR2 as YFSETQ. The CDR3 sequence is CASSLVGEADTQYF. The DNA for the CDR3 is TGCGCCAGCAGCTTAGTGGGAGAGGCAGATACGCAGTATTTT.

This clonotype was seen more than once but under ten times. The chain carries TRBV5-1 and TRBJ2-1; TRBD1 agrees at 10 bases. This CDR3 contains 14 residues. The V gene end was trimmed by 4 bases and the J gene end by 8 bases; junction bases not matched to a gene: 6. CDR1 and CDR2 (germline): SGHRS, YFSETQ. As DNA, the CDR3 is TGCGCCAGCAGCAAGGACAGGGGGGTGGATGAGCAGTTCTTC. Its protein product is CASSKDRGVDEQFF.

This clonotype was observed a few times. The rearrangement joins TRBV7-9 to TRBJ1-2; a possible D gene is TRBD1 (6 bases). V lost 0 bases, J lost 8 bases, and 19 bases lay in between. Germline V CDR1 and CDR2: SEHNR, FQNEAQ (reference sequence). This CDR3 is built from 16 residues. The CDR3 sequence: CASSLARAGAFIGYTF. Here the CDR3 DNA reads TGTGCCAGCAGCTTAGCGCGGGCAGGGGCGTTTATCGGCTACACCTTC.

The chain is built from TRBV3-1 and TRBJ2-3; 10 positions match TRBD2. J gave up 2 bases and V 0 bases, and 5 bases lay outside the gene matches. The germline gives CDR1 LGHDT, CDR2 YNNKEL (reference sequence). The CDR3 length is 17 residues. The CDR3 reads CASSQDWTSGFTDTQYF. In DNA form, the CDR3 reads TGTGCCAGCAGCCAAGACTGGACTAGCGGCTTCACAGATACGCAGTATTTT.

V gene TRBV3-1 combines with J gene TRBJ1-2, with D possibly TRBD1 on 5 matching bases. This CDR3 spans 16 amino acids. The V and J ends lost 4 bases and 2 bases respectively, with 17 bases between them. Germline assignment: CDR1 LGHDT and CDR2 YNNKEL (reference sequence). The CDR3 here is CASSLNSISGNYGYTF. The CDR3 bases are TGTGCCAGCAGCCTCAACTCCATTTCAGGGAACTATGGCTACACCTTC.

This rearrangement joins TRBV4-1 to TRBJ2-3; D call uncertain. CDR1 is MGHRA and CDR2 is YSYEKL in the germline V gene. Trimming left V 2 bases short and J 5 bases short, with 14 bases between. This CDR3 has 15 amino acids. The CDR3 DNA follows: TGCGCCAGCAGCCAAACAAGTGCGTGGATAGATACGCAGTATTTT. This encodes CASSQTSAWIDTQYF.

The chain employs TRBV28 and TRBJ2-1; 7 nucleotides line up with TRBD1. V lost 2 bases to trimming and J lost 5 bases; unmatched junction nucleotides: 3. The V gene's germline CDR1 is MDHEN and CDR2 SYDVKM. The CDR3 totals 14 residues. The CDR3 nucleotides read TGTGCCAGCAGTTTACTAGGGACAGACAATGAGCAGTTCTTC. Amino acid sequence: CASSLLGTDNEQFF.

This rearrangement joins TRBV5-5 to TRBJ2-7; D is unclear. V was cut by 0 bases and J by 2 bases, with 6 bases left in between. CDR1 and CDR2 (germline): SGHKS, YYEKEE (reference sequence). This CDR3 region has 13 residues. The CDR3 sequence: CASSLASTYEQYF. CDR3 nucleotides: TGTGCCAGCAGCTTGGCCTCAACCTACGAGCAGTACTTC.

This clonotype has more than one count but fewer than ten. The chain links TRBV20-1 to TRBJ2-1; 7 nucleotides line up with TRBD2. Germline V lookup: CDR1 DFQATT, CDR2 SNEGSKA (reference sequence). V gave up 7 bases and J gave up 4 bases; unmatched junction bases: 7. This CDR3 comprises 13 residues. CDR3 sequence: CSDLGRGYNEQFF. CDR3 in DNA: TGCAGTGACCTAGGGCGGGGGTACAATGAGCAGTTCTTC.

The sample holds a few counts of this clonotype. CDR3 in amino acids: CASSSWGAYEQYF. CDR3 bases: TGTGCCAGCAGCTCCTGGGGGGCCTACGAGCAGTACTTC. The V and J genes are TRBV7-9 and TRBJ2-7; D perhaps matches TRBD2 (6 bases). The germline V gene has CDR1 SEHNR and CDR2 FQNEAQ (reference sequence). This CDR3 has 13 residues. V dropped 4 bases and J dropped 2 bases, with 9 bases sitting between them.

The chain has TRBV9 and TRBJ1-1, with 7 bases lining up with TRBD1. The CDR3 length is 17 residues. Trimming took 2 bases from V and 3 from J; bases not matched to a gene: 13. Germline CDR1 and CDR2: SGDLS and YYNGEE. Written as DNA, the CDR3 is TGTGCCAGCAGCGTCCCGGCAGAGGGGGCAGGGGACACTGAAGCTTTCTTT. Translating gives CASSVPAEGAGDTEAFF.

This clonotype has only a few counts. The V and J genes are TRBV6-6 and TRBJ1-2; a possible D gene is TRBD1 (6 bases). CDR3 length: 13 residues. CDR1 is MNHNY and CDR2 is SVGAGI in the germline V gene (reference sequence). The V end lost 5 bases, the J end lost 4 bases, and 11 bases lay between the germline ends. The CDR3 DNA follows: TGTGCCAGCAGTCTCACAGGGCCCTATGGCTACACCTTC. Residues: CASSLTGPYGYTF.

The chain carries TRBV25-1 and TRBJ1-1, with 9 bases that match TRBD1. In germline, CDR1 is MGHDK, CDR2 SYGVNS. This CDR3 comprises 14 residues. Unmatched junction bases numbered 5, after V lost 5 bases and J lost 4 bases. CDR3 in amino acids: CASSRQGDGTEAFF. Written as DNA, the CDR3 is TGTGCCAGCAGTAGACAGGGGGATGGCACTGAAGCTTTCTTT. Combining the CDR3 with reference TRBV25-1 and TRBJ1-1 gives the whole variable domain EADIYQTPRYLVIGTGKKITLECSQTMGHDKMYWYQQDPGMELHLIHYSYGVNSTEKGDLSSESTVSRIRTEHFPLTLESARPSHTSQYLCASSRQGDGTEAFFGQGTRLTVV.

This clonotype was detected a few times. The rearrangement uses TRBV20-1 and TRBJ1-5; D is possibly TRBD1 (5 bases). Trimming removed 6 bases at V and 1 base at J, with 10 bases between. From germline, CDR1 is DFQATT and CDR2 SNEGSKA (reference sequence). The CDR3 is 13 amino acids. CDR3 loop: CSAVTVSNQPQHF. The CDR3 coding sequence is TGCAGTGCGGTGACAGTCAGCAATCAGCCCCAGCATTTT.

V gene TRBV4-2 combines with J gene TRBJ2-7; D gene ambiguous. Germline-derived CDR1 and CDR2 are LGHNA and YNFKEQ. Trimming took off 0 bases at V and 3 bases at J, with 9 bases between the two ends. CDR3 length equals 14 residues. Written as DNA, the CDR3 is TGTGCCAGCAGCCAAGATGGTGGGTACTACGAGCAGTACTTC. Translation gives CASSQDGGYYEQYF.

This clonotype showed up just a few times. This CDR3 reads CASSLAILVRPGDTQYF. The CDR3 nucleotides are TGTGCCAGCAGCTTAGCGATTCTCGTGCGACCGGGAGATACGCAGTATTTT. The chain joins TRBV7-9 to TRBJ2-3; no firm D call. This CDR3 comprises 17 residues. The germline V gene has CDR1 SEHNR and CDR2 FQNEAQ (reference sequence). Trimming took off 0 bases at V and 5 bases at J, with 18 bases between the two ends.

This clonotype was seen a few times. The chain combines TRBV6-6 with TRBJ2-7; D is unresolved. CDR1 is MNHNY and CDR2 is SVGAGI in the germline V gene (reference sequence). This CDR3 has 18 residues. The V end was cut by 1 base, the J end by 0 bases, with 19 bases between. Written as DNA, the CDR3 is TGTGCCAGCAGTTACTTGGCATTACGCTCCCGGACCTCCTACGAGCAGTACTTC. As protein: CASSYLALRSRTSYEQYF.

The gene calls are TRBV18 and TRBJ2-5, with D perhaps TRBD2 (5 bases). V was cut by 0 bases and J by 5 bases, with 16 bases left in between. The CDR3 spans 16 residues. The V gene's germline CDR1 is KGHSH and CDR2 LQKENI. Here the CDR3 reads CASSPPVGKVLETQYF. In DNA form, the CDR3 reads TGTGCCAGCTCACCACCCGTCGGGAAGGTGTTGGAGACCCAGTACTTC.

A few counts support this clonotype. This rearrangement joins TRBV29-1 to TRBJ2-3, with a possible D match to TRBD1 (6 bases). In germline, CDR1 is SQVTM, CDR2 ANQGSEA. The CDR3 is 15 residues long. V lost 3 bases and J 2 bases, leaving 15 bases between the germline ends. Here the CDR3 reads CSVETRGQPTDTQYF. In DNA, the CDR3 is TGCAGCGTTGAGACGAGGGGACAACCCACAGATACGCAGTATTTT.

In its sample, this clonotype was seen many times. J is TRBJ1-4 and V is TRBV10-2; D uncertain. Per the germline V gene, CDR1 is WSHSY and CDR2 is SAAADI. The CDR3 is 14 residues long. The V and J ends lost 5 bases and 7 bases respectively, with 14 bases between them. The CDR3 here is CASSFGVLGEKLFF. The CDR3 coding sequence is TGCGCCAGCAGTTTCGGGGTCCTAGGTGAAAAACTGTTTTTT.

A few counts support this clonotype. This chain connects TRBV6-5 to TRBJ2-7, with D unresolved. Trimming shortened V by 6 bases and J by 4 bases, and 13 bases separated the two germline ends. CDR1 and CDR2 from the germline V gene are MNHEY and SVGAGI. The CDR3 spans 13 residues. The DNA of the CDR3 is TGTGCCAGCAGCCCCGCTAGTGGGTACGAGCAGTACTTC. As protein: CASSPASGYEQYF.

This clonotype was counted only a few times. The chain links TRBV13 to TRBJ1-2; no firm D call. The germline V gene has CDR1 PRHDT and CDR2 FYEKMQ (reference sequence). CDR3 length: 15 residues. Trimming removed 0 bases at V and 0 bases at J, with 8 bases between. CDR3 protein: CASSLGTLTNYGYTF. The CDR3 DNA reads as TGTGCCAGCAGCTTAGGGACATTAACTAACTATGGCTACACCTTC.

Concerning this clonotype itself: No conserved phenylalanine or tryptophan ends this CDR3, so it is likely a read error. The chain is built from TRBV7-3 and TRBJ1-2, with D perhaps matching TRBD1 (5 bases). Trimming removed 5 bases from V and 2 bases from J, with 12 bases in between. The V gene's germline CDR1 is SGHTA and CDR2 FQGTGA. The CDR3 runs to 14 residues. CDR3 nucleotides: TGTGCCAGCAGCGATGACAGTTCCAACTATGGCTACACCTTA. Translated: CASSDDSSNYGYTL.

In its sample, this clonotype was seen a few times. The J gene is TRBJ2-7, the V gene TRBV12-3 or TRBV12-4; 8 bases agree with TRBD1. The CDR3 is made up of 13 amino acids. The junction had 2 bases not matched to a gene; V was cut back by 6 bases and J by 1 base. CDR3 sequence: CASRGDRSYEQYF. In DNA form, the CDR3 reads TGTGCCAGCAGGGGGGACAGGTCCTACGAGCAGTACTTC.